This entry describes one TCR beta chain. Some clones are missing from TCRdb's copy, which holds only in-frame ones; the method was immunoSEQ multiplex PCR. The sample carries 130,000 or so clones, roughly 95% recorded once. V was clipped by 2 bases and J by 5 bases, with 6 bases between them. The germline V gene encodes CDR1 KGHSH and CDR2 LQKENI. This CDR3 spans 12 amino acids. The source of the sample is a study of T cell changes during pregnancy in multiple sclerosis. The chain is built from TRBV18 and TRBJ2-5; maybe TRBD2 (6 bases). The sample consisted of peripheral blood, taken after pregnancy. The receptor was isolated from a female donor with multiple sclerosis, enrolled in a pregnancy study. CDR3 region: CASSPGGETQYF. CDR3 nucleotide sequence: TGTGCCAGCTCACCAGGAGGGGAGACCCAGTACTTC.